Listed below are T cell receptor beta chains from one sample, sequenced in a study of cytomegalovirus exposure and HLA in healthy donors. Profiled with immunoSEQ multiplex PCR; TCRdb holds only in-frame clones, not every one. Found here are roughly 100,000 clones, about 76% of them singletons; the top ten hold roughly 6%. The sequenced sample was PBMCs. Source of these receptors: a woman in her 50s in good health and CMV-seropositive. The CDR3 runs from the conserved cysteine through the conserved F or W. The D gene is left open where the match is weak. The size entry is marked missing in some rows and otherwise reads once, few, many or a size class.

cdr3_aa cdr3_nt j_call d_call clone_size v_call
CASSFGRGRPQETQYF TGTGCCAGCAGTTTCGGGCGGGGGAGACCCCAAGAGACCCAGTACTTC TRBJ2-5 TRBD2 . TRBV27
CASSLIQGAGNTEAFF TGTGCCAGCAGTCTCATACAGGGGGCTGGGAACACTGAAGCTTTCTTT TRBJ1-1 TRBD1 . TRBV28
CSVEGQLNTEAFF TGCAGCGTTGAAGGACAGTTGAACACTGAAGCTTTCTTT TRBJ1-1 . . TRBV29-1
CASSLIGTGTLNQPQHF TGTGCCAGCAGCTTAATCGGAACAGGGACGCTCAATCAGCCCCAGCATTTT TRBJ1-5 . . TRBV7-9
CASSRTGGGELFF TGTGCCAGCAGCCGGACAGGGGGCGGGGAGCTGTTTTTT TRBJ2-2 TRBD1 . TRBV11-2
CASVDSSSNQPQHF TGTGCCAGCGTAGACAGTTCTTCTAATCAGCCCCAGCATTTT TRBJ1-5 . . TRBV2
CASSVVQGANFNEQFF TGTGCCAGCAGCGTAGTCCAGGGGGCAAATTTCAATGAGCAGTTCTTC TRBJ2-1 TRBD1 . TRBV9
CASSLTSGGADTQYF TGTGCCAGCAGTCTTACTAGCGGGGGCGCAGATACGCAGTATTTT TRBJ2-3 TRBD2 . TRBV27
CASSLASRGRFLQYF TGTGCCAGCAGCTTGGCCAGCAGGGGGCGTTTCTTGCAGTACTTC TRBJ2-7 TRBD1 few TRBV5-7
CASSYYQGQGANVLTF TGTGCCAGCAGTTACTACCAGGGGCAGGGGGCCAACGTCCTGACTTTC TRBJ2-6 . few TRBV6-5
CASSLAGGSGNTIYF TGCGCCAGCAGCCTAGCAGGGGGCTCTGGAAACACCATATATTTT TRBJ1-3 TRBD1 . TRBV5-1
CASSFSQERGRSPLHF TGTGCCAGCAGCTTCTCACAGGAGCGGGGCCGATCACCCCTCCACTTT TRBJ1-6 . . TRBV7-2
CASSHVQGASYNEQFF TGCGCCAGCAGCCACGTTCAGGGGGCCTCCTACAATGAGCAGTTCTTC TRBJ2-1 TRBD1 . TRBV4-1
CASGPSQDSYNEQFF TGCGCCAGCGGCCCCTCCCAGGACTCCTACAATGAGCAGTTCTTC TRBJ2-1 . . TRBV4-1
CASSRQAWFTEAFF TGTGCCAGCAGCCGACAGGCTTGGTTTACTGAAGCTTTCTTT TRBJ1-1 . once TRBV28
CTSGEGALNTEAFF TGTACCTCGGGGGAGGGCGCCCTGAACACTGAAGCTTTCTTT TRBJ1-1 . . TRBV28
CASSSDRGVRPQHF TGTGCCAGCAGTTCGGACAGGGGAGTTCGGCCCCAGCATTTT TRBJ1-5 TRBD1 . TRBV28
CAWRTGTGGSGELFF TGTGCCTGGAGGACCGGGACAGGGGGGAGCGGGGAGCTGTTTTTT TRBJ2-2 TRBD1 . TRBV30
CASSSRQFKNTGELFF TGTGCCAGCAGCTCCCGACAGTTTAAGAACACCGGGGAGCTGTTTTTT TRBJ2-2 . once TRBV11-1
CASSSWSSYNEQFF TGTGCCAGTAGTAGTTGGAGCTCCTACAATGAGCAGTTCTTC TRBJ2-1 . few TRBV19
CASSLAILAGTGELFF TGTGCCAGCAGCTTAGCAATCCTCGCGGGCACCGGGGAGCTGTTTTTT TRBJ2-2 . . TRBV13
CASTPRQGLSYEQYF TGTGCCAGTACCCCGAGACAGGGGCTCTCCTACGAGCAGTACTTC TRBJ2-7 TRBD1 . TRBV19
CASSADRDTEAFF TGTGCCAGCAGCGCGGACAGGGACACTGAAGCTTTCTTT TRBJ1-1 TRBD1 . TRBV2
CASRPGQLMNTEAFF TGTGCCAGTAGGCCGGGACAGCTAATGAACACTGAAGCTTTCTTT TRBJ1-1 TRBD1 . TRBV19
CASTGQARAFF TGTGCCAGCACAGGACAGGCTAGGGCTTTCTTT TRBJ1-1 TRBD1 . TRBV27
CASSMTGLSYGYTF TGTGCCAGTAGTATGACAGGGCTGTCATATGGCTACACCTTC TRBJ1-2 TRBD1 . TRBV19
CASSRDREQRGYTF TGTGCCAGCAGCAGGGACAGGGAACAGCGGGGCTACACCTTC TRBJ1-2 TRBD1 . TRBV5-4
CAWSGTSYWPGQGAKNTEAFF TGTGCCTGGAGTGGCACATCCTATTGGCCGGGACAGGGGGCGAAGAACACTGAAGCTTTCTTT TRBJ1-1 TRBD1 once TRBV30
CASSAGTGGTDTQYF TGTGCCAGCAGTGCCGGGACGGGGGGGACAGATACGCAGTATTTT TRBJ2-3 TRBD2 . TRBV2
CASSQALAGVNQPQHF TGTGCCAGCAGCCAGGCCCTGGCAGGGGTTAATCAGCCCCAGCATTTT TRBJ1-5 . few TRBV4-2
CASSLDRGNTEAFF TGTGCCAGCAGTTTAGACAGGGGCAACACTGAAGCTTTCTTT TRBJ1-1 TRBD1 . TRBV2
CASSIRGSTGSPLHF TGTGCCAGTAGTATCCGAGGGAGCACGGGCTCACCCCTCCACTTT TRBJ1-6 . . TRBV19
CASSSGFRNQPQHF TGTGCCAGCAGTTCAGGGTTCCGCAATCAGCCCCAGCATTTT TRBJ1-5 . few TRBV28
CASSYGLEANGEQFF TGTGCCAGCAGTTATGGTCTCGAAGCAAATGGTGAGCAGTTCTTC TRBJ2-1 . . TRBV6-5
CAWVPPGRGNTEAFF TGTGCCTGGGTCCCCCCAGGCAGGGGGAACACTGAAGCTTTCTTT TRBJ1-1 . . TRBV30
CASSPRDQGAAYGYTF TGTGCCAGCAGCCCGAGGGACCAGGGGGCGGCCTATGGCTACACCTTC TRBJ1-2 TRBD1 . TRBV28
CATGQGNSPLHF TGTGCCACGGGACAGGGAAATTCACCCCTCCACTTT TRBJ1-6 TRBD1 . TRBV6-5
CAISETGGLGEQYF TGTGCCATCAGTGAAACAGGGGGACTCGGCGAGCAGTACTTC TRBJ2-7 TRBD1 . TRBV10-3
CASSAGTSIRTDTQYF TGTGCCAGCAGCGCCGGGACTAGCATACGGACAGATACGCAGTATTTT TRBJ2-3 TRBD2 . TRBV9
CASSFPGGVNEKLFF TGTGCCAGCAGCTTCCCGGGAGGGGTGAACGAAAAACTGTTTTTT TRBJ1-4 . . TRBV7-9
CASSSDQEGPQHF TGTGCCAGCTCATCGGATCAGGAGGGGCCCCAGCATTTT TRBJ1-5 . . TRBV18